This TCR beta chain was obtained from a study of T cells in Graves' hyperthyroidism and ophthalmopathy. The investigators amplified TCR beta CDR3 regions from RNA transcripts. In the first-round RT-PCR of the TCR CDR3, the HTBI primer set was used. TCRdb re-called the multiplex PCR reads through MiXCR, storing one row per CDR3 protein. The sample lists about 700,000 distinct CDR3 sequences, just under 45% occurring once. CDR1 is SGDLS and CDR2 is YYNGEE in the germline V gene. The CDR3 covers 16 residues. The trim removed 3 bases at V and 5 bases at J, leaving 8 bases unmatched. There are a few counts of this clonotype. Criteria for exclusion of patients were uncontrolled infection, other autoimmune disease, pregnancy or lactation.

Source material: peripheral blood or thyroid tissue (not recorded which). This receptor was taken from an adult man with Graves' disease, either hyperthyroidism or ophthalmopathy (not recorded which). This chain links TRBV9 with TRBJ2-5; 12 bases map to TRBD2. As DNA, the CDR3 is TGTGCCAGCAGCGCTGGGACTAGCGGGCTTCGGGAGACCCAGTACTTC. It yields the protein CASSAGTSGLRETQYF.